Each of the 19 T cell receptor beta chains below was sequenced from the same sample in a study of cytomegalovirus exposure and HLA in healthy donors. PCR primers comprised 60 Vbeta and 13 Jbeta primers. Method: immunoSEQ multiplex PCR; TCRdb's copy keeps in-frame clones and lacks some. In the table there are just over 85,000 clones, 76% of which are singletons. The sample taken for sequencing was PBMCs. The origin of the receptors is a man aged 35-49 years in good health and CMV-seronegative.

This clone occurred once. This chain connects TRBV11-3 to TRBJ1-1, with 7 nucleotides matching TRBD1. With 0 bases clipped from V and 0 bases from J, the junction kept 13 bases outside the gene matches. Germline loops: CDR1 SGHNT, CDR2 YENEEA. CDR3 length: 19 residues. The CDR3 sequence is CASSLDPVSAGQMNTEAFF. The CDR3 DNA sequence: TGTGCCAGCAGCTTAGATCCGGTTTCGGCGGGACAGATGAACACTGAAGCTTTCTTT. The full variable domain, in which reference TRBV11-3 and TRBJ1-1 provide the parts outside the CDR3, is EAGVVQSPRYKIIEKKQPVAFWCNPISGHNTLYWYLQNLGQGPELLIRYENEEAVDDSQLPKDRFSAERLKGVDSTLKIQPAELGDSAVYLCASSLDPVSAGQMNTEAFFGQGTRLTVV.

The chain is built from TRBV25-1 and TRBJ1-3; perhaps TRBD1 as D (5 bases). Germline V gene data show CDR1 as MGHDK and CDR2 as SYGVNS. The CDR3 runs 16 residues. Trimming stripped 4 bases from V and 3 bases from J, with 16 bases between. CDR3 in DNA: TGTGCCAGCAGTGGATACGCAGGGATGGGTGGAAACACCATATATTTT. This gives the protein CASSGYAGMGGNTIYF.

The chain is built from TRBV19 and TRBJ2-1; D is ambiguous. V was trimmed by 4 bases and J by 0 bases, leaving 13 bases between them. This CDR3 is built from 16 residues. The germline V gene encodes CDR1 LNHDA and CDR2 SQIVND (reference sequence). The CDR3 is CASSKTAGFSYNEQFF. CDR3 bases: TGTGCCAGTAGTAAAACCGCCGGGTTCTCCTACAATGAGCAGTTCTTC.

This sequence joins TRBV9 and TRBJ2-3, with D possibly TRBD1 on 5 matching bases. Germline CDR1 is SGDLS and CDR2 is YYNGEE. This CDR3 has 14 residues. Deletions cut 0 bases from V and 2 bases from J, with 7 bases between. The CDR3 nucleotides read TGTGCCAGCAGCGTAGTACAGGTCACAGATACGCAGTATTTT. Amino acid sequence: CASSVVQVTDTQYF.

This chain joins TRBV4-2 and TRBJ2-6; D may be TRBD2 (5 bases). This CDR3 comprises 13 residues. The ends were cut back, 3 bases at V and 10 bases at J, with 10 bases in the middle. The germline V gene has CDR1 LGHNA and CDR2 YNFKEQ. The CDR3 loop reads CASSQHGENVLTF. CDR3 DNA sequence: TGTGCCAGCAGCCAGCACGGGGAAAACGTCCTGACTTTC.

This clone was observed a handful of times. This chain joins TRBV18 and TRBJ2-7, with a possible D match to TRBD1 (6 bases). The CDR3 is 13 residues long. Germline-derived CDR1 and CDR2 are KGHSH and LQKENI. The V gene lost 4 bases and the J gene lost 5 bases, with 12 bases spanning the gap. This chain's CDR3 is CASSQNEGDEQYF. CDR3 bases: TGTGCCAGCTCACAAAACGAGGGGGACGAGCAGTACTTC.

This rearrangement joins TRBV7-9 to TRBJ1-3; D unclear. The CDR3 extends over 18 amino acids. Germline V gives CDR1 SEHNR, CDR2 FQNEAQ (reference sequence). V lost 1 base, J lost 0 bases, and 16 bases lay in between. CDR3 sequence (DNA): TGTGCCAGCAGCTTAGGTCGTGGGAGGAAGTTCTCTGGAAACACCATATATTTT. Protein: CASSLGRGRKFSGNTIYF. Full variable domain (rest looked up from reference TRBV7-9 and TRBJ1-3): DTGVSQNPRHKITKRGQNVTFRCDPISEHNRLYWYRQTLGQGPEFLTYFQNEAQLEKSRLLSDRFSAERPKGSFSTLEIQRTEQGDSAMYLCASSLGRGRKFSGNTIYFGEGSWLTVV.

The chain employs TRBV9 and TRBJ1-1; perhaps TRBD1 as D (6 bases). V was trimmed by 3 bases and J by 2 bases, leaving 14 bases between them. Germline CDR1 is SGDLS and CDR2 is YYNGEE. The CDR3 runs 15 residues. In DNA form, the CDR3 reads TGTGCCAGCAGCGCTAGGACAGTTGATAACACTGAAGCTTTCTTT. Its translation: CASSARTVDNTEAFF.

V and J are TRBV9 and TRBJ2-7, with TRBD1 matching 8 bases. Looked up from germline, CDR1 is SGDLS and CDR2 is YYNGEE. V shed 4 bases and J 6 bases; nucleotides not matched to a gene: 15. There are 16 residues in the CDR3. CDR3 sequence reads: CASSKGPGTGLPEQYF. CDR3 DNA sequence: TGTGCCAGCAGCAAAGGCCCCGGGACAGGATTGCCCGAGCAGTACTTC. The full variable domain, with the rest looked up from reference TRBV9 and TRBJ2-7, is DSGVTQTPKHLITATGQRVTLRCSPRSGDLSVYWYQQSLDQGLQFLIQYYNGEERAKGNILERFSAQQFPDLHSELNLSSLELGDSALYFCASSKGPGTGLPEQYFGPGTRLTVT.

This chain links TRBV6-4 with TRBJ2-1, with TRBD2 matching over 9 bases. The CDR3 length is 14 residues. Germline V lookup: CDR1 MRHNA, CDR2 SNTAGT. Unmatched junction bases numbered 6, after V lost 6 bases and J lost 6 bases. This CDR3 is CASSLAGEGNEQFF. The DNA of the CDR3 is TGTGCCAGCAGCTTAGCGGGGGAGGGCAATGAGCAGTTCTTC.

The chain uses TRBV19 and TRBJ2-3; TRBD1 matches at 7 bases. V gave up 3 bases and J gave up 3 bases; unmatched junction bases: 9. This CDR3 comprises 16 residues. Germline values: CDR1 LNHDA, CDR2 SQIVND (reference sequence). The CDR3 region is CASSIRTGKGTDTQYF. The CDR3 bases are TGTGCCAGTAGTATCCGGACAGGCAAAGGGACAGATACGCAGTATTTT.

The chain links TRBV5-1 to TRBJ2-5; possible D gene TRBD1, 6 bases. The germline V gene has CDR1 SGHRS and CDR2 YFSETQ. Deletions cut 1 base from V and 5 bases from J, with 15 bases between. The CDR3 totals 15 residues. The CDR3 reads CASSLLPGEGETQYF. The CDR3 DNA reads TGCGCCAGCAGCTTGCTTCCAGGGGAAGGCGAGACCCAGTACTTC.

This chain links TRBV7-2 with TRBJ2-7, with D possibly being TRBD1 (6 bases). V gave up 3 bases and J gave up 7 bases, with 13 bases separating them. The V gene's germline CDR1 is SGHTA and CDR2 FQGNSA. The CDR3 is 13 residues long. The CDR3 loop reads CASSFHRQEEQYF. The CDR3 DNA reads TGTGCCAGCAGCTTCCACCGACAGGAAGAGCAGTACTTC.

This clone was counted a few times. The J gene is TRBJ2-2, the V gene TRBV7-2; possible D gene TRBD1, 6 bases. The germline gives CDR1 SGHTA, CDR2 FQGNSA. The CDR3 runs to 15 residues. V was clipped by 1 base and J by 2 bases, with 8 bases between them. The CDR3 nucleotides are TGTGCCAGCAGCTTAGTCAGGGGTAACACCGGGGAGCTGTTTTTT. Encoded protein: CASSLVRGNTGELFF.

V usage is TRBV2 and J usage is TRBJ1-4, with TRBD1 as a possible D gene (5 bases). This CDR3 has 13 amino acids. Germline lookup yields CDR1 SNHLY and CDR2 FYNNEI. Trimming shortened V by 1 base and J by 10 bases, and 10 bases separated the two germline ends. CDR3 in amino acids: CASSEEGIAKLFF. The CDR3 DNA reads TGTGCCAGCAGTGAAGAGGGGATCGCAAAACTGTTTTTT.

The chain uses TRBV2 and TRBJ2-7; TRBD2 agrees at 10 bases. CDR3 length: 14 residues. Germline-derived CDR1 and CDR2 are SNHLY and FYNNEI. The J segment lost 5 bases and the V segment lost 3 bases, leaving 4 bases of the junction unmatched. CDR3 in amino acids: CASSDLAGVNEQYF. The DNA of the CDR3 is TGTGCCAGCAGTGATCTAGCGGGGGTCAACGAGCAGTACTTC.

This clone has a handful of counts. The CDR3 sequence: CASSLTGGNGYTF. The CDR3 DNA is TGTGCCAGCAGTTTAACAGGGGGCAATGGCTACACCTTC. This sequence joins TRBV6-6 and TRBJ1-2; the match to TRBD1 covers 9 bases. Trimming removed 4 bases from V and 6 bases from J; junction bases left unmatched: 3. The CDR3 runs 13 residues. CDR1 and CDR2 from the germline V gene are MNHNY and SVGAGI (reference sequence).

The chain links TRBV15 to TRBJ1-5; 9 positions match TRBD1. Per germline, CDR1 LNHNV and CDR2 YYDKDF (reference sequence). The CDR3 is made up of 16 amino acids. Trimming at V came to 0 bases and at J to 10 bases, leaving 10 bases not matched to a gene. The CDR3 region has the DNA TGTGCCACCAGCAGAGATGTCACGGGACAGGGAGGACCCCAGCATTTT. Translating it yields CATSRDVTGQGGPQHF. Looking up the rest from reference TRBV15 and TRBJ1-5 gives the full variable domain: DAMVIQNPRYQVTQFGKPVTLSCSQTLNHNVMYWYQQKSSQAPKLLFHYYDKDFNNEADTPDNFQSRRPNTSFCFLDIRSPGLGDTAMYLCATSRDVTGQGGPQHFGDGTRLSIL.

The rearrangement links TRBV9 to TRBJ1-5; no definite D call. Trimming cost V 3 bases and J 0 bases, with 10 bases left between them. The CDR3 contains 15 residues. Per germline, CDR1 SGDLS and CDR2 YYNGEE. This chain's CDR3 is CASSAGGDSNQPQHF. The CDR3 DNA reads TGTGCCAGCAGCGCGGGCGGGGATAGCAATCAGCCCCAGCATTTT.